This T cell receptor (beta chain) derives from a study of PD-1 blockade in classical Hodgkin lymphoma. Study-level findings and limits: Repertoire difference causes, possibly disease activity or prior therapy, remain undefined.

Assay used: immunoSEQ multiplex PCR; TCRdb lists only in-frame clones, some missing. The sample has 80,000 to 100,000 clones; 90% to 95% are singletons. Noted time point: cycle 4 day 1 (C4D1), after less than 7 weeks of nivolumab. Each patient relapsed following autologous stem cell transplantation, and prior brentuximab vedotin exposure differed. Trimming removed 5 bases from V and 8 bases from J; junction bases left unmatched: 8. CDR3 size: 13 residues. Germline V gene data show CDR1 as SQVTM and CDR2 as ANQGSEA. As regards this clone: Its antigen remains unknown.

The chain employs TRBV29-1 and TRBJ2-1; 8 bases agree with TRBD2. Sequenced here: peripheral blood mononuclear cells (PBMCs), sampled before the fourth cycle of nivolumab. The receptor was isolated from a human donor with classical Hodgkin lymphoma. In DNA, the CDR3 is TGCAGCGTTATGTGGGCCGGGGGGGATGAGCAGTTCTTC. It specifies CSVMWAGGDEQFF.